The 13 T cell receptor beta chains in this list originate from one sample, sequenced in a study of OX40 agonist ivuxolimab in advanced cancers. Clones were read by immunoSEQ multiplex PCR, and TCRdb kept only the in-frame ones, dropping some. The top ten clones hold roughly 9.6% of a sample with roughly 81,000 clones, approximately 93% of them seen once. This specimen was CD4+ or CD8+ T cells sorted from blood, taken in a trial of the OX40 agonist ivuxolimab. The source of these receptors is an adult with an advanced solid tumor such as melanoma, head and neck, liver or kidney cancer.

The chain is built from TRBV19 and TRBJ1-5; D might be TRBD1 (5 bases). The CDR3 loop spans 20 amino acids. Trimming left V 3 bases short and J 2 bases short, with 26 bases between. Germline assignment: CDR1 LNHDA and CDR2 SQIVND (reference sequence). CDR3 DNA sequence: TGTGCCAGTAGTATTTTAAGCTTTCTTGGAGGGGTATCGGGCAATCAGCCCCAGCATTTT. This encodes CASSILSFLGGVSGNQPQHF.

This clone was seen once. CDR3 residues: CSARSTDTQYF. In DNA, the CDR3 is TGCAGTGCCCGAAGCACAGATACGCAGTATTTT. J is TRBJ2-3 and V is TRBV20-1; D is unresolved. This CDR3 is 11 amino acids long. Per the germline V gene, CDR1 is DFQATT and CDR2 is SNEGSKA (reference sequence). Trimming took off 6 bases at V and 0 bases at J, with 4 bases between the two ends.

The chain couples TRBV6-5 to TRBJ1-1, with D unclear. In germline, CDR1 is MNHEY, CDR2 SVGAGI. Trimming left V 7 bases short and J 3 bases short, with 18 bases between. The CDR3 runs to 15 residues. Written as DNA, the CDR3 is TGTGCCAGCAAACGAACTTGGGGAAAGGACACTGAAGCTTTCTTT. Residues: CASKRTWGKDTEAFF.

In DNA form, the CDR3 reads TGTGCCAGCAGGTTAGCGGGGGAACCAGGCTACGAGCAGTACTTC. Translating it yields CASRLAGEPGYEQYF. The chain recombines TRBV6-4 with TRBJ2-7; 9 nucleotides line up with TRBD2. The CDR3 has 15 amino acids. With 6 bases clipped from V and 3 bases from J, the junction kept 9 bases outside the gene matches. Germline-derived CDR1 and CDR2 are MRHNA and SNTAGT.

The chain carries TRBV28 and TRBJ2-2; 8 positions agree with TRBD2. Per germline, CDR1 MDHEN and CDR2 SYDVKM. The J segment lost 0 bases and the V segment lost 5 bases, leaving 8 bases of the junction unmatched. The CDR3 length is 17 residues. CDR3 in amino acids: CASSITRGGPNTGELFF. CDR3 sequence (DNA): TGTGCCAGCAGTATAACCCGGGGGGGCCCGAACACCGGGGAGCTGTTTTTT.

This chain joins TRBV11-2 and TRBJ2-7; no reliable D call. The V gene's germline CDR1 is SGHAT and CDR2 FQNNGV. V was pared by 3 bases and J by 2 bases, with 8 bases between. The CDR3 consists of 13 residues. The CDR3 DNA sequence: TGTGCCAGCAGCTTTGCAGTAACCTACGAGCAGTACTTC. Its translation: CASSFAVTYEQYF. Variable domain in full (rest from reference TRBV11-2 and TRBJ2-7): EAGVAQSPRYKIIEKRQSVAFWCNPISGHATLYWYQQILGQGPKLLIQFQNNGVVDDSQLPKDRFSAERLKGVDSTLKIQPAKLEDSAVYLCASSFAVTYEQYFGPGTRLTVT.

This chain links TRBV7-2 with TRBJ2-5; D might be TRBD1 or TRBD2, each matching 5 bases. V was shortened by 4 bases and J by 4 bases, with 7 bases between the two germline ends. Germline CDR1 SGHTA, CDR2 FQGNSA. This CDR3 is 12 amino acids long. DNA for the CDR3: TGTGCCAGCAGCTGGGGGTCAGAGACCCAGTACTTC. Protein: CASSWGSETQYF.

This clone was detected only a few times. The CDR3 reads CASSAGSGRSSYEQYF. The CDR3 DNA reads TGTGCCAGCAGCGCAGGTAGCGGGAGGTCCTCCTACGAGCAGTACTTC. The rearrangement joins TRBV7-9 to TRBJ2-7; 10 bases agree with TRBD2. Germline values: CDR1 SEHNR, CDR2 FQNEAQ (reference sequence). V was clipped by 5 bases and J by 0 bases; unmatched bases: 7. The CDR3 is 16 amino acids.

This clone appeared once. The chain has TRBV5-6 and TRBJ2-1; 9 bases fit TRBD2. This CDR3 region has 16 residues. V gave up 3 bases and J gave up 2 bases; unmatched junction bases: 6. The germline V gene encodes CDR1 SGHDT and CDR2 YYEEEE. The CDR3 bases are TGTGCCAGCAGCTACCTAGCGGGGACTACCTACAATGAGCAGTTCTTC. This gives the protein CASSYLAGTTYNEQFF.

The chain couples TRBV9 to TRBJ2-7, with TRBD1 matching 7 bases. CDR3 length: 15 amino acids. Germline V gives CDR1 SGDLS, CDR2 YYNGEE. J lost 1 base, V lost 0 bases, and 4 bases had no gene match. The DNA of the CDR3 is TGTGCCAGCAGCGTAGCGGGGACAGAATCCTACGAGCAGTACTTC. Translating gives CASSVAGTESYEQYF.

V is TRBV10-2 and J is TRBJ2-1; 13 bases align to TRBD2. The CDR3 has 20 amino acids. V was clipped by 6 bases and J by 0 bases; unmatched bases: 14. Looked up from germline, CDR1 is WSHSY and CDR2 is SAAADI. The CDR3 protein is CASSRRGTSGAFSSYNEQFF. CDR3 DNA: TGCGCCAGCAGCCGGCGGGGGACTAGCGGGGCCTTTAGCTCCTACAATGAGCAGTTCTTC.

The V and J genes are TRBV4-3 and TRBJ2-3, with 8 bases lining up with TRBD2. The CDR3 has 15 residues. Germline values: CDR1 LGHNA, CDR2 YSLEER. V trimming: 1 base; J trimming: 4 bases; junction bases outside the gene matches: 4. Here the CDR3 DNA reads TGCGCCAGCAGCCAAGGGACAGCGGGAGCAGATACGCAGTATTTT. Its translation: CASSQGTAGADTQYF.

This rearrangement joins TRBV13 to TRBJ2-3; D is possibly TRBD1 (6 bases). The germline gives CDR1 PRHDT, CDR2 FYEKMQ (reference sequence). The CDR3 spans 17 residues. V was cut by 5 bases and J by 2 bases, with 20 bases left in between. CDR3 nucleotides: TGTGCCAGCAGCCCCAACCCCCCAGGGACATACACAGATACGCAGTATTTT. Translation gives CASSPNPPGTYTDTQYF.